The rows below give T cell receptor beta chains drawn from one sample of a study of blood T cell repertoires in COVID-19. Measured with immunoSEQ multiplex PCR; TCRdb has only the in-frame clones, and not every one. The sample includes a few hundred thousand clones, approximately 86% of them seen just once. The source material was peripheral blood. All receptors come from a man aged 25 to 40 with active or convalescent COVID-19. The CDR3 runs from the conserved cysteine through the conserved F or W. D genes are given only for firm matches. Clone sizes are given selectively: once, few, many, or a class where the clone is expanded.

v_gene,j_gene,d_gene,abundance,CDR3aa,CDR3nt
TRBV7-6,TRBJ1-4,TRBD1,once,CASSLEGAFEKLFF,TGTGCCAGCAGCTTAGAGGGGGCTTTTGAAAAACTGTTTTTT
TRBV4-1,TRBJ2-3,.,.,CASSQDPQGTDTQYF,TGCGCCAGCAGCCAAGATCCGCAGGGCACAGATACGCAGTATTTT
TRBV5-6,TRBJ1-2,TRBD1,.,CASSLVQGSQGGYTF,TGTGCCAGCAGCTTGGTACAGGGGTCCCAGGGGGGCTACACCTTC
TRBV5-1,TRBJ2-2,TRBD1,once,CASSFDRVGVSGELFF,TGCGCCAGCAGCTTCGACAGGGTTGGAGTATCCGGGGAGCTGTTTTTT
TRBV10-3,TRBJ2-5,.,.,CAISEVSETQYF,TGTGCCATCAGTGAGGTATCAGAGACCCAGTACTTC
TRBV2,TRBJ2-5,.,.,CAVRGTWGRIDETQYF,TGTGCCGTCCGGGGGACTTGGGGTAGGATTGACGAGACCCAGTACTTC
TRBV19,TRBJ1-5,.,.,CASNPQGLGIQPQHF,TGTGCCAGTAACCCACAGGGTTTGGGGATCCAGCCCCAGCATTTT
TRBV6-6,TRBJ2-3,TRBD1,.,CASSRRPGTGRLDTQYF,TGTGCCAGCAGTCGACGACCTGGGACAGGGCGGTTGGATACGCAGTATTTT
TRBV5-6,TRBJ2-3,.,.,CASSLPGQTSTDTQYF,TGTGCCAGCAGCTTGCCAGGGCAGACTAGCACAGATACGCAGTATTTT
TRBV18,TRBJ2-6,.,.,CASSPPSGASGANVLTF,TGTGCCAGCTCACCACCGAGCGGCGCCTCTGGGGCCAACGTCCTGACTTTC
TRBV19,TRBJ1-2,TRBD1,.,CASSSRGGTGVYGYTF,TGTGCCAGTAGTTCCCGCGGCGGGACAGGGGTTTATGGCTACACCTTC
TRBV9,TRBJ2-1,.,.,CASSAPYETGRSYNEQFF,TGTGCCAGCAGCGCACCATACGAGACAGGTCGCTCCTACAATGAGCAGTTCTTC
TRBV7-8,TRBJ2-4,.,.,CASSLLLRGSDIQYF,TGTGCCAGCAGCTTACTGCTTCGGGGATCAGACATTCAGTACTTC
TRBV24-1,TRBJ2-3,TRBD1,.,CATSGTGRGDTQYF,TGTGCCACCTCCGGGACAGGGAGAGGGGATACGCAGTATTTT
TRBV5-5,TRBJ2-7,TRBD2,.,CASSLVGLAGAYEQYF,TGTGCCAGCAGCTTGGTTGGGCTAGCGGGGGCCTACGAGCAGTACTTC
TRBV6-6,TRBJ1-2,TRBD1,.,CASSYSDRGHGYTF,TGTGCCAGCAGTTACTCCGACAGGGGGCATGGCTACACCTTC
TRBV4-2,TRBJ2-1,TRBD1,.,CASRTGTGAYNEQFF,TGTGCCAGCAGAACCGGGACAGGGGCATACAATGAGCAGTTCTTC
TRBV19,TRBJ2-1,.,.,CASRITGGAEQFF,TGTGCCAGTAGGATCACGGGGGGCGCTGAGCAGTTCTTC
TRBV11-2,TRBJ1-3,.,once,CASSHGGSSGNTIYF,TGTGCCAGCAGCCACGGGGGATCCTCTGGAAACACCATATATTTT
TRBV7-9,TRBJ2-5,.,once,CASSLAGPKETQYF,TGTGCCAGCAGCTTAGCGGGGCCTAAAGAGACCCAGTACTTC
TRBV5-4,TRBJ2-2,TRBD1,.,CASSHDRGYTGELFF,TGTGCCAGCAGCCACGACAGGGGATACACCGGGGAGCTGTTTTTT
TRBV29-1,TRBJ2-7,TRBD1,.,CSAEGDRASEQYF,TGCAGCGCCGAAGGGGACAGGGCCTCCGAGCAGTACTTC
TRBV6-1,TRBJ2-7,.,.,CASSEARVYEQYF,TGTGCCAGCAGTGAAGCGCGGGTGTACGAGCAGTACTTC
TRBV12-3/TRBV12-4,TRBJ2-3,TRBD2,.,CATNGGATDTQYF,TGTGCCACCAACGGGGGGGCTACAGATACGCAGTATTTT